This is a list of T cell receptor beta chains from one sample in a study of cytomegalovirus exposure and HLA in healthy donors. Repertoires were generated with immunoSEQ multiplex PCR, while TCRdb's copy carries only in-frame clones and drops some. The table includes 150,000 to 200,000 clones, around four fifths detected once. Sample: PBMCs. The receptors stem from a man younger than 35 in good health and CMV-seropositive. Both conserved end residues are part of each CDR3. The D gene is left open where the match is weak. Where a row states a size, it is once, few, many or the class of an expanded clone; other rows omit it.

>TRBV19|.|.|TRBJ2-7
TGTGCCAGTAGTAGCTCGATAGGACAAAGATACGAGCAGTACTTC
CASSSSIGQRYEQYF
>TRBV5-6|.|TRBD2|TRBJ2-5
TGTGCCAGCAGCCTACTACTAGCGGGGAACCAAGAGACCCAGTACTTC
CASSLLLAGNQETQYF
>TRBV4-1|.|.|TRBJ2-7
TGCGCCAGCAGCCCCGCCCCCGGGAAGAGCTCCTACGAGCAGTACTTC
CASSPAPGKSSYEQYF
>TRBV6-1|.|.|TRBJ2-1
TGTGCCAGCAGTGGGGGGGAGAGCTCCTACAATGAGCAGTTCTTC
CASSGGESSYNEQFF
>TRBV5-4|.|.|TRBJ2-7
TGTGCCAGCAGCTTGGAGTCGAGCTCCTACGAGCAGTACTTC
CASSLESSSYEQYF
>TRBV6-5|once|TRBD1|TRBJ1-3
TGTGCCAGCAGTTCGCCATTGGACAGGTCCGGAAACACCATATATTTT
CASSSPLDRSGNTIYF
>TRBV19|once|TRBD1|TRBJ1-4
TGTGCCAGTAGTATAGACCCGACAGGGCGTCCGGAAAAACTGTTTTTT
CASSIDPTGRPEKLFF
>TRBV6-6|.|.|TRBJ2-2
TGTGCCAGCAGTAGGGGGTCCGGGGAGCTGTTTTTT
CASSRGSGELFF
>TRBV5-6|.|.|TRBJ2-5
TGTGCCAGCAGCTTGGGAGGTCGGGAGACCCAGTACTTC
CASSLGGRETQYF
>TRBV5-4|.|TRBD2|TRBJ2-7
TGTGCCAGCAGCTCTAGACTAGCGGGCAACTACGAGCAGTACTTC
CASSSRLAGNYEQYF
>TRBV10-3|.|TRBD2|TRBJ2-1
TGTGCCATCAGTGACTCAGGGACTAGCCTTTTCAATGAGCAGTTCTTC
CAISDSGTSLFNEQFF
>TRBV18|.|TRBD1|TRBJ2-3
TGTGCCAGCTCACCCGGACAGGGGGCGAGAGATACGCAGTATTTT
CASSPGQGARDTQYF
>TRBV7-9|.|.|TRBJ2-7
TGTGCCAGCAGCTTACTCGACGAGCAGTACTTC
CASSLLDEQYF